The present T cell receptor (beta chain) was sequenced within a study of T-cell memory formation after mild COVID-19. Findings of the study overall: Contracting CD8+ clones were enriched in EMRA, CD4+ mainly in CM and EM.

Germline V CDR1 and CDR2: SGHVS, FQNEAQ. The germline V and J ends were trimmed by 5 bases and 6 bases, with 16 bases remaining between them. There are 14 residues in the CDR3. Regarding this clonotype: What it recognizes is unknown.

One entry per CDR3 protein, called by TCRdb with MiXCR from the 5' RACE reads. Altogether 450,000 or so distinct CDR3 sequences are present, 25% being singletons, with the ten largest covering 9.5% to 15%. The sample consisted of PBMCs or a T cell subset sorted from them (not recorded which). The genes are TRBV7-8 and TRBJ1-1; no reliable D call. This TCR was recovered from an adult woman who had mild COVID-19 (a few samples of this study predate the infection). Cell type and time point are not known. Here the CDR3 DNA reads TGTGCCAGCAGCCCCCGAGGGAGCTACGCTGAAGCTTTCTTT. Amino acids: CASSPRGSYAEAFF.